The TCR beta chain described here comes from a study of shared clonotypes between healthy human individuals. Study information: Per donor, CD8 memory used one plate, CD8 naive used two, CD4 memory used three and CD4 naive used three.

Method: immunoSEQ multiplex PCR; TCRdb's copy keeps in-frame clones and lacks some. The sample shows more than 2,000,000 clones, approximately 93% of them seen only once. The CDR3 sequence is 16 residues long. V lost 2 bases to trimming and J lost 1 base, with 14 bases between them. The germline V gene has CDR1 KGHSH and CDR2 LQKENI. Study-wide results and caveats: Compared with memory subsets, naive subsets generally had larger estimated richness. Shared across a handful of donors were 4% to 6% of the naive CD4 clonotypes.

A split of CD4+ cells into CD45RA+ naive and CD45RA-negative memory subsets was performed. In the case of this clone: Its antigen remains unknown.

The J gene is TRBJ2-5, the V gene TRBV18; D call uncertain. The sequencing sample was made of naive CD4+ T cells from PBMCs. Subset denoted: CD45RA+ positively selected. The sequence was obtained from a man in his late teens or twenties in good health. Some clones in this sample may be carry-over from other donors' samples. The CDR3 loop reads CASSPGRRSTQETQYF. In DNA, the CDR3 is TGTGCCAGCTCACCAGGGCGGCGAAGTACCCAAGAGACCCAGTACTTC.